The 27 T cell receptor beta chains given below trace back to one sample, sequenced in a study of OX40 agonist ivuxolimab in advanced cancers. TCRdb's table, derived via immunoSEQ multiplex PCR, lists solely in-frame clones and lacks some. The sample lists about 93,000 clones; roughly nine tenths were seen once. This material consisted of CD4+ or CD8+ T cells sorted from blood, taken in a trial of the OX40 agonist ivuxolimab. These receptors originate from an adult with an advanced solid tumor such as melanoma, head and neck, liver or kidney cancer.

This clone came up once. V usage is TRBV7-2 and J usage is TRBJ1-1; 8 nucleotides agree with TRBD1. V dropped 1 base and J dropped 6; count of bases not matched to a gene: 10. This CDR3 is 16 amino acids long. The V gene's germline CDR1 is SGHTA and CDR2 FQGNSA. The CDR3 reads CASSLVRADRGPEAFF. The CDR3 bases are TGTGCCAGCAGCTTAGTGAGGGCCGACAGGGGCCCTGAAGCTTTCTTT.

J is TRBJ2-7 and V is TRBV2; TRBD1 might be the D (5 bases). The ends were cut back, 5 bases at V and 5 bases at J, with 16 bases in the middle. The CDR3 has 14 residues. The germline gives CDR1 SNHLY, CDR2 FYNNEI. The CDR3 loop is CASSMGPGPHEQYF. In nucleotides, the CDR3 is TGTGCCAGCAGTATGGGGCCGGGTCCCCACGAGCAGTACTTC.

The chain is built from TRBV7-2 and TRBJ1-2; unclear D gene. This CDR3 is built from 14 residues. CDR1 and CDR2 from the germline V gene are SGHTA and FQGNSA. V lost 5 bases and J 4 bases, leaving 14 bases between the germline ends. CDR3 bases: TGTGCCAGCAGCCCTGGGTCGATGAGCTATGGCTACACCTTC. Its protein is CASSPGSMSYGYTF.

This sequence joins TRBV6-6 and TRBJ2-7, with 7 bases lining up with TRBD2. Unmatched junction bases numbered 13, after V lost 8 bases and J lost 6 bases. The CDR3 length is 14 residues. The germline V gene has CDR1 MNHNY and CDR2 SVGAGI (reference sequence). The chain's CDR3 is CASHRLSAGREQYF. CDR3 sequence (DNA): TGTGCCAGCCATCGGTTGTCAGCGGGACGCGAGCAGTACTTC.

This chain links TRBV7-2 with TRBJ2-5, with TRBD2 identical over 8 bases. CDR1 is SGHTA, CDR2 FQGNSA, per germline. CDR3 length equals 15 residues. Trimming removed 3 bases from V and 2 bases from J; junction bases left unmatched: 5. For the CDR3, the DNA is TGTGCCAGCAGCTTCAGAAGCGGGAGACAAGAGACCCAGTACTTC. Protein product: CASSFRSGRQETQYF.

J is TRBJ1-1 and V is TRBV19; D is possibly TRBD1 (6 bases). The V and J ends lost 2 bases and 5 bases respectively, with 15 bases between them. Germline loops: CDR1 LNHDA, CDR2 SQIVND (reference sequence). The CDR3 is 15 residues long. The CDR3 DNA reads as TGTGCCAGTAGTATACGTTCGGGGGCAAGGACTGAAGCTTTCTTT. It is translated as CASSIRSGARTEAFF.

J is TRBJ2-2 and V is TRBV28; 8 bases align to TRBD2. The CDR3 runs to 17 residues. Looked up from germline, CDR1 is MDHEN and CDR2 is SYDVKM. After removal of 2 bases from V and 0 bases from J, the junction contained 5 bases not matched to a gene. The CDR3, as DNA: TGTGCCAGCAGTTTAGATCGTAGCGGGGCGAACACCGGGGAGCTGTTTTTT. Protein sequence: CASSLDRSGANTGELFF.

The chain joins TRBV28 to TRBJ2-7; 7 bases are a match to TRBD2. CDR1 is MDHEN and CDR2 is SYDVKM in the germline V gene. V shed 2 bases and J 7 bases; nucleotides not matched to a gene: 11. The CDR3 is made up of 15 amino acids. CDR3 sequence reads: CASSLGAGALGEQYF. CDR3 nucleotides: TGTGCCAGCAGTTTAGGCGCGGGAGCTCTAGGTGAGCAGTACTTC.

This chain links TRBV5-4 with TRBJ2-1, with D unresolved. V was clipped by 5 bases and J by 4 bases, with 13 bases between them. Germline V gene sequence: CDR1 SGHNT, CDR2 YYREEE (reference sequence). CDR3 length: 14 residues. The CDR3 region has the DNA TGTGCCAGCAGTGTAGTGGCGCTGTACAATGAGCAGTTCTTC. Residues: CASSVVALYNEQFF.

As to this clone: The germline gene is not matched at one end of the junction; a read error may be the cause. The chain is built from TRBV2 and TRBJ2-5; D remains ambiguous. The CDR3 is 11 residues long. Germline V gene data show CDR1 as SNHLY and CDR2 as FYNNEI. CDR3 protein: CASSETIPADF. Written as DNA, the CDR3 is TGTGCCAGCAGTGAAACGATACCCGCGGACTTC.

This chain joins TRBV9 and TRBJ1-4; 7 positions agree with TRBD1. Germline values: CDR1 SGDLS, CDR2 YYNGEE. Germline trimming cut 4 bases from V and 0 bases from J; bases unmatched to any gene: 6. The CDR3 consists of 16 residues. The CDR3 sequence is CASSPGTVATNEKLFF. The CDR3 nucleotides read TGTGCCAGCAGCCCGGGGACAGTTGCAACTAATGAAAAACTGTTTTTT.

The chain has TRBV6-1 and TRBJ1-4, with D possibly matching TRBD1 (6 bases). Trimming took 0 bases from V and 0 from J, leaving 8 bases between them. The CDR3 totals 16 residues. The germline V gene encodes CDR1 MNHNS and CDR2 SASEGT. CDR3 region: CASSEAGTTTNEKLFF. The DNA for the CDR3 is TGTGCCAGCAGTGAAGCAGGGACAACAACTAATGAAAAACTGTTTTTT.

J is TRBJ2-1 and V is TRBV21-1; the table calls TRBD2, which could not be checked here. TRBV21-1 is an annotated pseudogene. This CDR3 region has 14 residues. The CDR3: CASSGLAGSPEQFF. The CDR3 bases are TGTGCCAGCAGTGGACTAGCGGGATCTCCTGAGCAGTTCTTC.

A few counts support this clone. The chain couples TRBV5-1 to TRBJ2-7; D ambiguous. Trimming removed 2 bases from V and 3 bases from J, with 12 bases in between. The CDR3 has 14 residues. Germline V gives CDR1 SGHRS, CDR2 YFSETQ. CDR3 loop: CASSFSATSYEQYF. The CDR3 DNA sequence: TGCGCCAGCAGCTTCAGCGCCACAAGCTACGAGCAGTACTTC.

The chain links TRBV15 to TRBJ2-3, with D tentatively TRBD2 (7 bases). The V and J ends lost 0 bases and 4 bases respectively, with 11 bases between them. Per germline, CDR1 LNHNV and CDR2 YYDKDF (reference sequence). The CDR3 totals 15 residues. CDR3 bases: TGTGCCACCAGCAGAGATGGGGGGGGCGCAGATACGCAGTATTTT. Encoded protein: CATSRDGGGADTQYF.

V gene TRBV6-1 combines with J gene TRBJ1-3; D unclear. This CDR3 contains 12 residues. Germline V CDR1 and CDR2: MNHNS, SASEGT. Between the trimmed V and J ends, which lost 6 bases and 4 bases, there was a span of 7 bases. The CDR3 DNA is TGTGCCAGCAGGACGGACGGAAACACCATATATTTT. It translates to CASRTDGNTIYF.

The count of this clone is one. The V and J genes are TRBV7-2 and TRBJ2-3; D unresolved. Per germline, CDR1 SGHTA and CDR2 FQGNSA. This CDR3 has 13 residues. Trimming left V 5 bases short and J 4 bases short, with 10 bases between. Here the CDR3 DNA reads TGTGCCAGCAGCCCCGTTTTGGCAGATACGCAGTATTTT. It yields the protein CASSPVLADTQYF.

This clone showed up just a few times. The chain uses TRBV30 and TRBJ2-1, with 7 positions matching TRBD1. Trimming took 5 bases from V and 13 from J; bases not matched to a gene: 11. The CDR3 runs to 12 residues. Germline CDR1 reads GTSNPN; CDR2 reads SVGIG (reference sequence). The CDR3 DNA is TGTGCCTGGTCGATGACCGGGACAGATCAGTTCTTC. Protein product: CAWSMTGTDQFF.

This clone turned up a few times. This CDR3 reads CAGVPTECEQYF. The CDR3 DNA reads TGTGCCGGGGTACCCACGGAGTGCGAGCAGTACTTC. J is TRBJ2-7 and V is TRBV11-3; D is ambiguous. The V end was cut by 11 bases, the J end by 6 bases, with 17 bases between. This CDR3 spans 12 amino acids. Germline-derived CDR1 and CDR2 are SGHNT and YENEEA.

This sequence joins TRBV29-1 and TRBJ1-1, with a possible D match to TRBD1 (5 bases). This CDR3 has 12 amino acids. Germline V gene lookup returns CDR1 SQVTM and CDR2 ANQGSEA. Trimming pared 0 bases from V and 8 bases from J, leaving 10 bases between. The CDR3 region is CSVEDPGPEAFF. In DNA form, the CDR3 reads TGCAGCGTTGAAGATCCAGGGCCCGAAGCTTTCTTT.

The CDR3 spells CASSPGQGNDEQYF. In DNA form, the CDR3 reads TGCGCCAGCAGCCCGGGACAGGGTAACGACGAGCAGTACTTC. The genes are TRBV5-1 and TRBJ2-7, with 9 nucleotides matching TRBD1. The CDR3 is 14 residues long. Germline CDR1 SGHRS, CDR2 YFSETQ. J gave up 5 bases and V 4 bases, and 7 bases lay outside the gene matches.

The chain joins TRBV5-1 to TRBJ2-4, with 10 bases fitting TRBD2. After removal of 0 bases from V and 5 bases from J, the junction contained 2 bases not matched to a gene. Per germline, CDR1 SGHRS and CDR2 YFSETQ. CDR3 length: 15 residues. CDR3 coding DNA: TGCGCCAGCAGCTTGGCCGGGACTAGCGAAAACATTCAGTACTTC. Residues: CASSLAGTSENIQYF.

This chain uses TRBV21-1 with TRBJ1-2. TRBV21-1 is classified as a pseudogene. The CDR3 contains 13 residues. CDR3 DNA: TGTGCCAGCATCAACCCCGGGGGCTATGGCTACACCTTC. It encodes CASINPGGYGYTF.

This clone was found a few times. The chain employs TRBV5-1 and TRBJ2-7, with D uncertain. V was clipped by 0 bases and J by 4 bases, with 11 bases between them. Looked up from germline, CDR1 is SGHRS and CDR2 is YFSETQ. The CDR3 consists of 14 residues. CDR3 nucleotides: TGCGCCAGCAGCTTGGGGACCGTCAGTTACGAGCAGTACTTC. Translating gives CASSLGTVSYEQYF.

V usage is TRBV30 and J usage is TRBJ2-2; no clear D gene. CDR3 length: 13 amino acids. Per germline, CDR1 GTSNPN and CDR2 SVGIG (reference sequence). V gave up 7 bases and J gave up 1 base, with 10 bases separating them. CDR3 sequence reads: CALRHENTGELFF. The CDR3 DNA sequence: TGTGCCTTAAGACACGAGAACACCGGGGAGCTGTTTTTT.

The genes are TRBV5-1 and TRBJ2-1; 13 bases agree with TRBD2. V was pared by 4 bases and J by 8 bases, with 6 bases of the junction left unmatched. This CDR3 contains 15 residues. Germline values: CDR1 SGHRS, CDR2 YFSETQ. The DNA of the CDR3 is TGCGCCAGCAGCCTACGGACTAGCGGGAGCGATGAGCAGTTCTTC. Amino acids: CASSLRTSGSDEQFF.

This chain connects TRBV29-1 to TRBJ2-7, with D perhaps TRBD2 (5 bases). Trimming removed 6 bases at V and 6 bases at J, with 18 bases between. This CDR3 contains 13 residues. In germline, CDR1 is SQVTM, CDR2 ANQGSEA. The CDR3 protein is CSVDYGVLREQYF. CDR3 bases: TGCAGCGTCGACTACGGGGTTTTGCGCGAGCAGTACTTC.